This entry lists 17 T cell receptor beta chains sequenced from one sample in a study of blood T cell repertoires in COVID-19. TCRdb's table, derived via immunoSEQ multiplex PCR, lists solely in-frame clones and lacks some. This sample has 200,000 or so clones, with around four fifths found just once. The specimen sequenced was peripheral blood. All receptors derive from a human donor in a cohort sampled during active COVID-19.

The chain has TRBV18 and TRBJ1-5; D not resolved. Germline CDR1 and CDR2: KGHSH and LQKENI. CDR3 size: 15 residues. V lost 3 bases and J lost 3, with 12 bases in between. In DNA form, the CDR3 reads TGTGCCAGCTCACCTGTACCGAGTTACAATCAGCCCCAGCATTTT. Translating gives CASSPVPSYNQPQHF.

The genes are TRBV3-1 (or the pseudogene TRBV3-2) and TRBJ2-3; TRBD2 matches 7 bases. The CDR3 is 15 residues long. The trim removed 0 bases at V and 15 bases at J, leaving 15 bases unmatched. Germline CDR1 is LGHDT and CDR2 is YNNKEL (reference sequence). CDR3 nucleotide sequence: TGTGCCAGCAGCCAAGATGCATCTTCGGGACTACTCACCTATTTT. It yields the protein CASSQDASSGLLTYF.

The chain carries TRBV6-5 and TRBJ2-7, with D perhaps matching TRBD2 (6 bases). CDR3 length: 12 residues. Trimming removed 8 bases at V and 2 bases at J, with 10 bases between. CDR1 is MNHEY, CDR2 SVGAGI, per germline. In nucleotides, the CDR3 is TGTGCCAGCCTTAGCGGAACCTACGAGCAGTACTTC. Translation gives CASLSGTYEQYF.

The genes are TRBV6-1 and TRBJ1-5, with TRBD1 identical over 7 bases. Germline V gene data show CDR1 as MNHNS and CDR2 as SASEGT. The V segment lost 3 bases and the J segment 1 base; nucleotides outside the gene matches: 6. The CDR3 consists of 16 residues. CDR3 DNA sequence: TGTGCCAGCAGTGACCTGACAGGGTTGAGCAATCAGCCCCAGCATTTT. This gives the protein CASSDLTGLSNQPQHF.

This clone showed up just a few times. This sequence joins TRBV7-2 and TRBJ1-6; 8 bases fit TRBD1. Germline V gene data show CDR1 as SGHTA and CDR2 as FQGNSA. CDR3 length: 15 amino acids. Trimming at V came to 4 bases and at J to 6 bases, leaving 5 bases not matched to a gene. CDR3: CASSYQGQVNSPLHF. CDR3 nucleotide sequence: TGTGCCAGCAGCTACCAGGGACAGGTTAATTCACCCCTCCACTTT.

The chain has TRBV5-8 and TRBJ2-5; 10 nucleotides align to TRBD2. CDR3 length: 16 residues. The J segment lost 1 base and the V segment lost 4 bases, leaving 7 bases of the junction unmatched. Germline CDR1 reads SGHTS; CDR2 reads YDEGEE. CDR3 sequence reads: CASSGGRTSGQETQYF. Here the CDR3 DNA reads TGTGCCAGCAGCGGGGGCCGGACTAGCGGCCAAGAGACCCAGTACTTC.

The CDR3 region has the DNA TGTGCCAGCAGTTCGGCGGCCCGGACTGGAGGCGTCAATGAGCAGTTCTTC. It codes for CASSSAARTGGVNEQFF. This sequence joins TRBV27 and TRBJ2-1; tentative D call: TRBD2 (5 bases). CDR1 is MNHEY, CDR2 SMNVEV, per germline (reference sequence). Trimming cost V 4 bases and J 6 bases, with 22 bases left between them. CDR3 size: 17 residues.

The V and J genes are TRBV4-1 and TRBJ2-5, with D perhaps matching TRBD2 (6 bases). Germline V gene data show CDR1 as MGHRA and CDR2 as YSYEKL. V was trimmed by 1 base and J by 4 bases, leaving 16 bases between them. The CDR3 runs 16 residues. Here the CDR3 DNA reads TGCGCCAGCAGCCAAGCGGGGGTAGGGCTAATAGAGACCCAGTACTTC. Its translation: CASSQAGVGLIETQYF.

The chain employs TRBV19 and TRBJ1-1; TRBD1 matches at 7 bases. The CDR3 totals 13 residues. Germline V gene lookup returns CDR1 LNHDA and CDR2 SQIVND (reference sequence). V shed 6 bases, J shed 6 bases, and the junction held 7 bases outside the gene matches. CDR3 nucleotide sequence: TGTGCCAGTAGAAAGGGGGCGACGGCTGAAGCTTTCTTT. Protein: CASRKGATAEAFF.

The CDR3 coding sequence is TGCAGTGCTAGTAGAGAGAGGGCAGATACGCAGTATTTT. This sequence encodes CSASRERADTQYF. V usage is TRBV20-1 and J usage is TRBJ2-3, with D possibly TRBD2 on 5 matching bases. Germline lookup yields CDR1 DFQATT and CDR2 SNEGSKA (reference sequence). The CDR3 sequence is 13 residues long. V was pared by 3 bases and J by 4 bases, with 11 bases between.

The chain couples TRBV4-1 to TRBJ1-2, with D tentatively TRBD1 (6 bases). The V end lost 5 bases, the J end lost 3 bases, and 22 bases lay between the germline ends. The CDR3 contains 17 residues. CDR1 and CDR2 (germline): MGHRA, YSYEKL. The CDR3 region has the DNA TGCGCCAGCAGCACTCCGACAGGAATAGTGCCGCACTATGGCTACACCTTC. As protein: CASSTPTGIVPHYGYTF.

Written as DNA, the CDR3 is TGTGCCAGCAGCTTAGATTTGGGCCAGGGGAACTATGGCTACACCTTC. This encodes CASSLDLGQGNYGYTF. The rearrangement joins TRBV11-2 to TRBJ1-2, with a tentative D call TRBD1 (6 bases). This CDR3 is 16 amino acids long. The V end lost 0 bases, the J end lost 2 bases, and 13 bases lay between the germline ends. Germline V CDR1 and CDR2: SGHAT, FQNNGV.

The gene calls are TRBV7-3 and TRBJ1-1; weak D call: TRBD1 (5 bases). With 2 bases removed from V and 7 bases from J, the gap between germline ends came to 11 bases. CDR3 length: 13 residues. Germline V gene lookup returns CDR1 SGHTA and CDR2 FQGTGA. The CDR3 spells CASSLPPQGEAFF. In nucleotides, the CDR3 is TGTGCCAGCAGCTTACCCCCGCAGGGTGAAGCTTTCTTT.

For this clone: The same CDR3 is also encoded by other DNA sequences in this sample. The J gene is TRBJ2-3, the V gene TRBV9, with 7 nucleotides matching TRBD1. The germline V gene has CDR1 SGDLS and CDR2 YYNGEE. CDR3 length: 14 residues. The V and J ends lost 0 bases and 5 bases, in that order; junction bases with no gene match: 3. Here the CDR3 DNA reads TGTGCCAGCAGCGTAGTATCAGGGGGAGATACGCAGTATTTT. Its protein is CASSVVSGGDTQYF.

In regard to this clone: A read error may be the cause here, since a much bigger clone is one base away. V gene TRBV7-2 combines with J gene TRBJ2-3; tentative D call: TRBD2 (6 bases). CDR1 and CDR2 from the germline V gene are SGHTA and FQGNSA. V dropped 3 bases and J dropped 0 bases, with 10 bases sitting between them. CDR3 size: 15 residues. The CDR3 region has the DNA TGTGCCAGCAGCTTCCGTGCGGGGAGCACAGATACGCAGTATTTT. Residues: CASSFRAGSTDTQYF.

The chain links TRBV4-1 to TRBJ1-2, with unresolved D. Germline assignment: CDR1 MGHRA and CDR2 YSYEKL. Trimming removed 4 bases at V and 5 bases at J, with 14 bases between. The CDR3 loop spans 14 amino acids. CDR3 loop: CASSPGDNRYGYTF. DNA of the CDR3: TGCGCCAGCAGCCCGGGAGATAATCGGTATGGCTACACCTTC.

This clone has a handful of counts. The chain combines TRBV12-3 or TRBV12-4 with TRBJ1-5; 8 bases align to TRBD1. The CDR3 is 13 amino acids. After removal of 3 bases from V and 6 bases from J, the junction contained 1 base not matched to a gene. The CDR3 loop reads CASSFRGRQPQHF. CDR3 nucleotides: TGTGCCAGCAGTTTCAGGGGGCGTCAGCCCCAGCATTTT.